A selection of T cell receptor beta chains follows, all from one sample in a study of cytomegalovirus exposure and HLA in healthy donors. Sequenced by immunoSEQ multiplex PCR; TCRdb stores in-frame clones only, minus some. Among about 93,000 clones, 82% were seen once, and the ten largest hold about 3.8%. Sequenced sample: PBMCs. These receptors were obtained from a man aged 45-65 years in good health and CMV-seronegative. Both conserved end residues are part of each CDR3. The order of the fields is D gene, J gene, V gene, clone size, CDR3 DNA, CDR3 protein. D genes are given only for firm matches. Some rows have no size entry. The others give once, few or many, or a class for an expanded clone.

>-|TRBJ2-3|TRBV27|-
TGTGCCAGCAGTAGACAGCTAAGCACAGATACGCAGTATTTT
CASSRQLSTDTQYF
>-|TRBJ2-1|TRBV11-2|-
TGTGCCAGCAGCTTGGGGCTATCCAATGAGCAGTTCTTC
CASSLGLSNEQFF
>-|TRBJ1-1|TRBV11-2|-
TGTGCCAGCAGCGCGGTGGGCACTGAAGCTTTCTTT
CASSAVGTEAFF
>TRBD2|TRBJ2-1|TRBV2|few
TGTGCCAGCAGTGAAGTGGCGGGAGGGTGGGAACCTCAGTTCTTC
CASSEVAGGWEPQFF
>TRBD2|TRBJ2-1|TRBV27|-
TGTGCCAGCAGTCCGGGACTAGCGGTCTCCTACAATGAGCAGTTCTTC
CASSPGLAVSYNEQFF
>TRBD2|TRBJ2-3|TRBV28|-
TGTGCCAGCAGTTTACTAGCGGGCACAGATACGCAGTATTTT
CASSLLAGTDTQYF
>-|TRBJ2-2|TRBV27|-
TGTGCCAGCTCCAACCCTCGGGGGACTAACACCGGGGAGCTGTTTTTT
CASSNPRGTNTGELFF
>-|TRBJ1-1|TRBV29-1|-
TGCAGCGTTGAAGGCAAGCTGGGAGGCACTGAAGCTTTCTTT
CSVEGKLGGTEAFF
>TRBD2|TRBJ2-5|TRBV5-1|once
TGCGCCAGCAGCTTGGATCTCCGCATTAGCGGGAGGGCCCAAGAGACCCAGTACTTC
CASSLDLRISGRAQETQYF
>TRBD2|TRBJ2-7|TRBV5-6|-
TGTGCCAGCAGAAACTGGGGGGGAGGGAACGAGCAGTACTTC
CASRNWGGGNEQYF
>TRBD2|TRBJ2-5|TRBV7-2|few
TGTGCCAGCAGCTTAATCCCCGGACTAGCGGCCCAAGAGACCCAGTACTTC
CASSLIPGLAAQETQYF
>-|TRBJ2-6|TRBV6-1|-
TGTGCCAGCAGTTTAGCGGTCGGGGCCAACGTCCTGACTTTC
CASSLAVGANVLTF
>TRBD1|TRBJ1-5|TRBV11-2|-
TGTGCCAGCAGCTTAGGGACAGGGGGCACTCAGCCCCAGCATTTT
CASSLGTGGTQPQHF
>-|TRBJ1-2|TRBV7-9|-
TGTGCCAGCAGTTTAACACGCAAGTCGGGGGTGTCAGTGGGCTACACCTTC
CASSLTRKSGVSVGYTF
>-|TRBJ1-5|TRBV6-5|-
TGTGCCAGCAGTTACGTGCAGGGGAGCAATCAGCCCCAGCATTTT
CASSYVQGSNQPQHF
>TRBD1|TRBJ2-2|TRBV6-5|-
TGTGCCAGCAGTTCTCTCGGCAACAGGGGAACCGGGGAGCTGTTTTTT
CASSSLGNRGTGELFF
>-|TRBJ2-7|TRBV4-1|few
TGCGCCAGCAGCCAAGAGAATGATAGCTCCTACGAGCAGTACTTC
CASSQENDSSYEQYF
>TRBD2|TRBJ2-3|TRBV27|few
TGTGCCAGCAGTTTGAACTATCTAGCGGTAGAGGGAGATACGCAGTATTTT
CASSLNYLAVEGDTQYF
>TRBD2|TRBJ2-1|TRBV30|once
TGTGCCTGGAGTGCGACCCGATACACAAGCGGGGCTTACAATGAGCAGTTCTTC
CAWSATRYTSGAYNEQFF
>TRBD2|TRBJ2-5|TRBV9|-
TGTGCCAGCAGCGCGACGGGCGGGGGAGGAGAGACCCAGTACTTC
CASSATGGGGETQYF
>-|TRBJ2-7|TRBV7-9|-
TGTGCCAGCAGCTTAGGTAGCCCAACGTACGAGCAGTACTTC
CASSLGSPTYEQYF
>-|TRBJ2-1|TRBV9|-
TGTGCCAGCAGCGCCCGACAGTACAATGAGCAGTTCTTC
CASSARQYNEQFF
>TRBD1|TRBJ2-7|TRBV28|many
TGTGCCAGCAGTTTATTAGGAGACAGGGCGACCTACGAGCAGTACTTC
CASSLLGDRATYEQYF
>-|TRBJ1-3|TRBV5-7|-
TGTGCCAGCAGCACACACTACAGGGTACGTACGGGGAACACCATATATTTT
CASSTHYRVRTGNTIYF
>TRBD2|TRBJ2-7|TRBV2|-
TGTGCCAGCAGGCCCGGGGGGATGGGGTCCTACGAGCAGTACTTC
CASRPGGMGSYEQYF
>TRBD2|TRBJ2-7|TRBV6-5|once
TGTGCCAGCAGACCCGGGGGACTAGCTCAGTACGAGCAGTACTTC
CASRPGGLAQYEQYF
>-|TRBJ2-1|TRBV28|-
TGTGCCAGCAGTCCCACCGGACAGAGGGACAATGAGCAGTTCTTC
CASSPTGQRDNEQFF
>TRBD2|TRBJ2-1|TRBV7-9|-
TGTGCCAGCACCGAAGGGACTAGCGGTAACAATGAGCAGTTCTTC
CASTEGTSGNNEQFF
>TRBD2|TRBJ2-5|TRBV28|-
TGTGCCAGCATTTCTAGCGGACAAGAGACCCAGTACTTC
CASISSGQETQYF
>-|TRBJ2-3|TRBV7-2|-
TGTGCCAGCAGCTTGAGCTCGGGCACAGATACGCAGTATTTT
CASSLSSGTDTQYF
>TRBD2|TRBJ2-3|TRBV5-1|-
TGCGCCAGCAGCTGGGGACTAGCGGGAGAAGGGACAGATACGCAGTATTTT
CASSWGLAGEGTDTQYF
>TRBD2|TRBJ2-1|TRBV9|-
TGTGCCAGCAGCCCGGGGAGGGGTGAGGTCGATGAGCAGTTCTTC
CASSPGRGEVDEQFF
>TRBD1|TRBJ1-1|TRBV28|-
TGTGCCAGCAGTTCGACCGCAGGGGGTAGCGCTGAAGCTTTCTTT
CASSSTAGGSAEAFF
>TRBD1|TRBJ2-1|TRBV19|-
TGTGCCAGTAGTTCCGCGGCAGGGGGCTCCTACAATGAGCAGTTCTTC
CASSSAAGGSYNEQFF
>TRBD2|TRBJ2-3|TRBV7-3|-
TGTGCCAGCAGCTTAGGGACTAGCGGGAGCGGGGATACGCAGTATTTT
CASSLGTSGSGDTQYF
>-|TRBJ2-7|TRBV6-6|-
TGTGCCAGCAGTTACTCGAGGTCGGGGTCCTCCTACGAGCAGTACTTC
CASSYSRSGSSYEQYF
>-|TRBJ2-7|TRBV2|-
TGTGCCAGCAGGGAGACAGTTAACGAGCAGTACTTC
CASRETVNEQYF
>TRBD1|TRBJ1-2|TRBV27|-
TGTGCCAGCAGAGAACCCCGACAGGGCGACTATGGCTACACCTTC
CASREPRQGDYGYTF
>TRBD1|TRBJ1-3|TRBV5-4|-
TGTGCCAGCAGCGGGGCAGGGGGAAGAGCCTCTGGAAACACCATATATTTT
CASSGAGGRASGNTIYF
>-|TRBJ2-1|TRBV28|-
TGTGCCAGCAGTTTACGGGGGAACCGGCAGTTCTTC
CASSLRGNRQFF
>-|TRBJ2-2|TRBV6-6|-
TGTGCCAGCTTGGGAGGGACAAACACCGGGGAGCTGTTTTTT
CASLGGTNTGELFF
>TRBD2|TRBJ2-3|TRBV28|-
TGTGCCAGCGGCGGGAGGGGGATCGGGACAGATACGCAGTATTTT
CASGGRGIGTDTQYF
>TRBD1|TRBJ2-1|TRBV29-1|-
TGCAGCGTCGTTACAGGGGGGATTTTGAATGAGCAGTTCTTC
CSVVTGGILNEQFF
>TRBD1|TRBJ1-2|TRBV29-1|-
TGCAGCGCAGGCGGTGGGGGACAGGGCTATGACTATGGCTACACCTTC
CSAGGGGQGYDYGYTF
>TRBD1|TRBJ1-1|TRBV5-1|-
TGCGCCAGCAGTCCTTCCGGGACAGGGAATGAAGCTTTCTTT
CASSPSGTGNEAFF
>-|TRBJ2-2|TRBV6-5|few
TGTGCCAGCAGTTACGGAGCAGCCAACACCGGGGAGCTGTTTTTT
CASSYGAANTGELFF